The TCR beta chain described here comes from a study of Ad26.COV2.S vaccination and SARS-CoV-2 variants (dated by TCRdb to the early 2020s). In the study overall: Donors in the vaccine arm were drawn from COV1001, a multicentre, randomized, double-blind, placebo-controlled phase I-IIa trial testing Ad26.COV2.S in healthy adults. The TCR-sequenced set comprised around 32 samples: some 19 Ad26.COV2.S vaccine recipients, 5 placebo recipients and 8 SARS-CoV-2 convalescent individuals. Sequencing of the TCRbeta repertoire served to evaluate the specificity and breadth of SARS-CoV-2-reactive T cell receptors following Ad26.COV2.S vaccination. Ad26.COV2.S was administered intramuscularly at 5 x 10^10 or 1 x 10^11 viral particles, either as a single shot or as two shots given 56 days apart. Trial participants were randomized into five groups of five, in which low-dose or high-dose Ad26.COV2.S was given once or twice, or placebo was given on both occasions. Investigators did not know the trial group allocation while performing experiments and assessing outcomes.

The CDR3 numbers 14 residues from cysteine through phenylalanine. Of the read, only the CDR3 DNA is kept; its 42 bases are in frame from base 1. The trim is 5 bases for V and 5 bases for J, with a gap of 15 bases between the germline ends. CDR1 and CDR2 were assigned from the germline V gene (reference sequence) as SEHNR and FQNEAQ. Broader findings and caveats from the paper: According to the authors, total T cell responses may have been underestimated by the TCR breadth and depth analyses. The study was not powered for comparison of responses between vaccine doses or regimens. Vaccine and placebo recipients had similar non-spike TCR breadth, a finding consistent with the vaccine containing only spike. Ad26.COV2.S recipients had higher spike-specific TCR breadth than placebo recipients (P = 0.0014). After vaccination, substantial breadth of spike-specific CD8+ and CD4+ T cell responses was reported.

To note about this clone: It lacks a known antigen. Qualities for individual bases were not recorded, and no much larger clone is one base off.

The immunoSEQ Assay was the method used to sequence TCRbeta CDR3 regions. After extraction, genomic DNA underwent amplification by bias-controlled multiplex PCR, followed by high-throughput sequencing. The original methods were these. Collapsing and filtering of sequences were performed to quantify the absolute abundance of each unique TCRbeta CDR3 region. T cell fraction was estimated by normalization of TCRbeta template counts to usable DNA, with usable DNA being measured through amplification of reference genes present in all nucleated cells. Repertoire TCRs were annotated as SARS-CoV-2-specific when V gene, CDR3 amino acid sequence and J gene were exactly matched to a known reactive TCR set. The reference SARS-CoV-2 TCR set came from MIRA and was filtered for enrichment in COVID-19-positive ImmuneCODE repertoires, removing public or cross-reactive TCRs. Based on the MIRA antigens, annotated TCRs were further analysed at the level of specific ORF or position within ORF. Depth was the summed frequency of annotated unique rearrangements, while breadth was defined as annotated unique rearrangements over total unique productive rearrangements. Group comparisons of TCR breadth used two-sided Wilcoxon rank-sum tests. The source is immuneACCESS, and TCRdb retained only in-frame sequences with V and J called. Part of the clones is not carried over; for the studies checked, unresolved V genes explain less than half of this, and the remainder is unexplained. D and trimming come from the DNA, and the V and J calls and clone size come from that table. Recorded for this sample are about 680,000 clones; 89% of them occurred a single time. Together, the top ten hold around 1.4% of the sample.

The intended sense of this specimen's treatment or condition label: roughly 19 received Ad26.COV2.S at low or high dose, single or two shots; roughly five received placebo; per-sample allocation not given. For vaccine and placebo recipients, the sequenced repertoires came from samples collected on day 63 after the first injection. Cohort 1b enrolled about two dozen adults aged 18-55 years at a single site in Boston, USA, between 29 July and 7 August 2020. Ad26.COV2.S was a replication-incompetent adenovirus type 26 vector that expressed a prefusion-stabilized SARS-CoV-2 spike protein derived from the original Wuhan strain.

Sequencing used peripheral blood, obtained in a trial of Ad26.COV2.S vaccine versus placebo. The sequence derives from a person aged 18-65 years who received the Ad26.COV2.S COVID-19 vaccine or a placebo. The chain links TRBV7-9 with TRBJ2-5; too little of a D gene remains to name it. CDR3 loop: CASSAPPNGETQYF. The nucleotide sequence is TGTGCCAGCAGCGCACCACCGAACGGGGAGACCCAGTACTTC.